This is a list of T cell receptor beta chains from one sample in a study of cytomegalovirus exposure and HLA in healthy donors. Profiling relied on immunoSEQ multiplex PCR, and the TCRdb table lists in-frame clones only, not all of them. Here the sample spans approximately 93,000 clones, approximately 81% being singletons. Sample: PBMCs. The receptors derive from a woman between 35 and 50 years old in good health and CMV-seronegative. Both conserved end residues are part of each CDR3. Fields, in order: V gene, J gene, D gene, clone size, CDR3 DNA, CDR3 protein. The D gene is left open where the match is weak. Clone size is not always given. Where it is, it says once, few, many or a class for expanded clones.

>TRBV18|TRBJ2-3|TRBD1|NA
TGTGCCAGCTCACGACAGGGCAGAGATACGCAGTATTTT
CASSRQGRDTQYF
>TRBV2|TRBJ1-1|TRBD1|few
TGTGCCAGCAGACCCAGACAGGGGATAGCTGAAGCTTTCTTT
CASRPRQGIAEAFF
>TRBV5-1|TRBJ2-2|TRBD2|once
TGCGCCAGCAGCTATTTAGCGGGGGCTGGGGAGCTGTTTTTT
CASSYLAGAGELFF
>TRBV6-6|TRBJ1-5|NA|NA
TGTGCCAGCAGTTACGGTCGGGGTGGAAGCAATCAGCCCCAGCATTTT
CASSYGRGGSNQPQHF
>TRBV6-5|TRBJ2-2|TRBD1|NA
TGTGCCAGCAGAGGGACAGGGTTCGGTTGCGGGCTGTTTTTT
CASRGTGFGCGLFF
>TRBV6-5|TRBJ1-1|TRBD1|few
TGTGCCAGCAGTAACCCAGGGGGGACTGAAGCTTTCTTT
CASSNPGGTEAFF
>TRBV5-1|TRBJ1-3|NA|NA
TGCGCCAGCAGCTACGGAGACACCATATATTTT
CASSYGDTIYF
>TRBV2|TRBJ1-1|NA|few
TGTGCCAGCAATTCTCTACGGGGAACTGAAGCTTTCTTT
CASNSLRGTEAFF
>TRBV6-4|TRBJ1-2|TRBD1|NA
TGTGCCAGCAGATTTTACGGGACAGGGGAGGGAGGCTACACCTTC
CASRFYGTGEGGYTF
>TRBV30|TRBJ2-2|TRBD2|NA
TGTGCCTGGAGTTCACCCAGAGTAGCGGGAACCGGGGAGCTGTTTTTT
CAWSSPRVAGTGELFF
>TRBV5-1|TRBJ1-2|NA|few
TGCGCCAGCAGCTTCGGCACAGTCTATGGCTACACCTTC
CASSFGTVYGYTF
>TRBV28|TRBJ2-7|TRBD1|NA
TGTGCCAGCAGGAGCCCCACGGGACAGGGGGTCTACGAGCAGTACTTC
CASRSPTGQGVYEQYF
>TRBV7-9|TRBJ1-5|TRBD1|NA
TGTGCCAGCAGCTGGACAGGGGGGCCCCAGCATTTT
CASSWTGGPQHF
>TRBV28|TRBJ1-2|TRBD1|NA
TGTGCCAGCATCAGTCCGACAGGGGGACCGGGCACCTATGGCTACACCTTC
CASISPTGGPGTYGYTF
>TRBV2|TRBJ2-3|NA|NA
TGTGCCAGCAGGGAGTCGGGCACAGATACGCAGTATTTT
CASRESGTDTQYF
>TRBV4-3|TRBJ2-1|TRBD2|NA
TGCGCCAGCAGCCAAGAAGGGGAACTAGCGGGATCGAATGAGCAGTTCTTC
CASSQEGELAGSNEQFF
>TRBV6-1|TRBJ2-1|TRBD2|NA
TGTGCCAGCAGTGAAGCCGGGACTAGCCTGAACAATGAGCAGTTCTTC
CASSEAGTSLNNEQFF
>TRBV4-2|TRBJ2-2|NA|NA
TGTGCCAGCAGCCAAGTACCAGGGTCCCCCGGGGAGCTGTTTTTT
CASSQVPGSPGELFF
>TRBV7-9|TRBJ1-1|TRBD1|NA
TGTGCCAGCAGCGGCCGGGGACAGTTCACTGAAGCTTTCTTT
CASSGRGQFTEAFF
>TRBV7-9|TRBJ2-3|NA|NA
TGTGCCAGCAGCTTCATGAGGCGTACGCAGTATTTT
CASSFMRRTQYF
>TRBV5-1|TRBJ2-7|TRBD2|NA
TGCGCCAGCAGCTTCGGGACTAGCGGGACCCGTCTGTACGAGCAGTACTTC
CASSFGTSGTRLYEQYF
>TRBV27|TRBJ1-5|NA|once
TGTGCCAGCAGTTTAAGACAGAATCAGCCCCAGCATTTT
CASSLRQNQPQHF
>TRBV5-1|TRBJ2-2|TRBD2|NA
TGCGCCAGCAGCTTGGGGACTAGCGGGAGGACCGGGGAGCTGTTTTTT
CASSLGTSGRTGELFF
>TRBV5-5|TRBJ2-5|NA|NA
TGTGCCAGCAGCTTGACGGACAATAACCAAGAGACCCAGTACTTC
CASSLTDNNQETQYF
>TRBV7-6|TRBJ2-7|NA|NA
TGTGCCAGCAGCTTAGGGGCCGGGGGGCCCAACGAGCAGTACTTC
CASSLGAGGPNEQYF
>TRBV28|TRBJ2-5|NA|once
TGTGCCATCAAGCCCGAGATAATTGGGACCCAGTACTTC
CAIKPEIIGTQYF
>TRBV7-2|TRBJ1-2|TRBD1|NA
TGTGCCAGCAGCCCGGACAGGGTAAGCGGCTACACCTTC
CASSPDRVSGYTF
>TRBV7-2|TRBJ2-1|NA|NA
TGTGCCAGCAGCTTAGTCGCGGGCGGCTACAATGAGCAGTTCTTC
CASSLVAGGYNEQFF
>TRBV5-6|TRBJ2-5|TRBD2|once
TGTGCCAGCAGCTTCTTGGCGGGAGGTGAGACCCAGTACTTC
CASSFLAGGETQYF
>TRBV18|TRBJ2-2|TRBD1|NA
TGTGCCAGCTCACCACCTAGAGTCCGCGGGACAGGGACCGGGGAGCTGTTTTTT
CASSPPRVRGTGTGELFF
>TRBV18|TRBJ1-1|NA|NA
TGTGCCAGCTCACGCCGAGGAGAGAACACTGAAGCTTTCTTT
CASSRRGENTEAFF
>TRBV5-4|TRBJ1-5|NA|NA
TGTGCCAGCAGCCCCGAGGACACCGATCAGCCCCAGCATTTT
CASSPEDTDQPQHF
>TRBV28|TRBJ1-2|NA|few
TGTGCCAGCAGTTTGGTCGTCTCAGTCCGGGGTAGCTATGGCTACACCTTC
CASSLVVSVRGSYGYTF
>TRBV6-1|TRBJ2-2|NA|once
TGTGCCAGCAGTGAAGTCGGGGTGACCGGGGAGCTGTTTTTT
CASSEVGVTGELFF
>TRBV18|TRBJ1-1|TRBD1|few
TGTGCCAGCTCACTCGGGACAGCGAACACTGAAGCTTTCTTT
CASSLGTANTEAFF
>TRBV27|TRBJ2-7|TRBD1|NA
TGTGCCAGCAGTTTATCGAGGACAGGGGTGGAGCAGTACTTC
CASSLSRTGVEQYF
>TRBV27|TRBJ2-7|NA|once
TGTGCCAGCAGGCCCCGACCCCCAGGGCCAACCTACGAGCAGTACTTC
CASRPRPPGPTYEQYF
>TRBV28|TRBJ1-2|NA|large
TGTGCCAGCAGTTTACTCGGTTCAAACTATGGCTACACCTTC
CASSLLGSNYGYTF
>TRBV18|TRBJ2-1|NA|NA
TGTGCCAGCTCACGGAACAGGCTGTCCTACAATGAGCAGTTCTTC
CASSRNRLSYNEQFF
>TRBV27|TRBJ1-2|TRBD1|NA
TGTGCCAGCAATCTACAGGGGAGGAACTATGGCTACACCTTC
CASNLQGRNYGYTF
>TRBV19|TRBJ2-7|NA|NA
TGTGCCAGTAGTATGGGAGGATCCCTCTACGAGCAGTACTTC
CASSMGGSLYEQYF
>TRBV10-3|TRBJ2-1|TRBD1|NA
TGTGCCACGCAGGGGGCGCTGGACAATGAGCAGTTCTTC
CATQGALDNEQFF
>TRBV18|TRBJ2-7|NA|few
TGTGCCAGCTCACCACTTCCAGGGTACTACGAGCAGTACTTC
CASSPLPGYYEQYF
>TRBV19|TRBJ2-3|TRBD2|NA
TGTGCCAGTAGTGTGGGACTAGCGGGAGCGGTGAGAGATACGCAGTATTTT
CASSVGLAGAVRDTQYF
>TRBV2|TRBJ1-2|NA|NA
TGTGCCAGCAGGGAAGGGACCGTCGCCCGTGGGAGGGATTACTTC
CASREGTVARGRDYF
>TRBV20-1|TRBJ2-7|NA|NA
TGCAGTGCTACTGAGCGGTACGAGCAGTACTTC
CSATERYEQYF
>TRBV14|TRBJ2-7|NA|NA
TGTGCCAGCAGCCAAGATCTTTGGGCTGGGTACGAGCAGTACTTC
CASSQDLWAGYEQYF
>TRBV11-2|TRBJ2-3|NA|NA
TGTGCCAGCAGCCCCCGGGGGGCAGGGACAGATACGCAGTATTTT
CASSPRGAGTDTQYF
>TRBV5-6|TRBJ2-2|TRBD2|NA
TGTGCCAGCAGCTTTAGGCTAGCGGGAGGCCCCGGGGAGCTGTTTTTT
CASSFRLAGGPGELFF
>TRBV7-3|TRBJ1-1|NA|NA
TGTGCCAGCAGCTTAAACCAGGGCATGAACACTGAAGCTTTCTTT
CASSLNQGMNTEAFF
>TRBV28|TRBJ2-3|NA|NA
TGTGCCAGCAGCCGAACCCCTTTTTCCGGGGCAGATACGCAGTATTTT
CASSRTPFSGADTQYF
>TRBV7-9|TRBJ2-5|TRBD2|NA
TGTGCCAGCAGCCCACGGGACTCCGCGGGGGTACAGACCCAGTACTTC
CASSPRDSAGVQTQYF